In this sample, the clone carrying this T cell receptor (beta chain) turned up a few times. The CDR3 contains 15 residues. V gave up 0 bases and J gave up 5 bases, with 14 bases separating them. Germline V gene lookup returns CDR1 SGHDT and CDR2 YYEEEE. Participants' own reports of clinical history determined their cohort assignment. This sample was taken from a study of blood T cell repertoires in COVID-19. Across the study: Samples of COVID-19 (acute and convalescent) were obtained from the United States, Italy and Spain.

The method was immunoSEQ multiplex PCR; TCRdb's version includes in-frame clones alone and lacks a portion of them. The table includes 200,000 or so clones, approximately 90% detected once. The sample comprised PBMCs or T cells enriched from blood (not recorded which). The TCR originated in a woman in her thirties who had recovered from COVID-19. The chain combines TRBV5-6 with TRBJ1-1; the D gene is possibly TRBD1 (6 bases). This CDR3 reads CASSLAGRGRTEAFF. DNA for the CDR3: TGTGCCAGCAGCTTGGCCGGCAGGGGCCGGACTGAAGCTTTCTTT.